This T cell receptor beta chain was documented in a study of blood T cell repertoires in COVID-19. The method was immunoSEQ multiplex PCR; TCRdb's version includes in-frame clones alone and lacks a portion of them. The sample has 60,000 to 85,000 clones, 85% to 90% seen once. CDR1 is SEHNR, CDR2 FQNEAQ, per germline (reference sequence). The CDR3 is 14 residues long. The V end lost 5 bases, the J end lost 5 bases, and 13 bases lay between the germline ends. This clone has only one observation. This receptor was taken from an elderly woman with active or convalescent COVID-19. Sequencing was done on a sample of peripheral blood. This sequence joins TRBV7-9 and TRBJ2-1; TRBD2 is a possible D gene (6 bases). DNA of the CDR3: TGTGCCAGCAGCCCCGTACCGGGGGACAATGAGCAGTTCTTC. Amino acid sequence: CASSPVPGDNEQFF.